This T cell receptor beta chain was found in a study of CD8 T cells in Susac syndrome. Study conclusions and caveats: An acknowledgment was made by the study that its TCR sequencing and HLA analysis involved relatively few individuals.

Purification of the CD8+ and CD4+ T cells relied on negative isolation, and TEMRA cells underwent FACS enrichment. An input of 0.5 to 1 ug of RNA was subjected to reverse transcription using random hexamers. Multiplex PCR with immunoSEQ amplified the TCR beta CDR3 across 54 Vbeta and 13 Jbeta. MiXCR, applied by TCRdb to the immunoSEQ multiplex PCR reads, yields one record per CDR3 protein. The sample has 250,000 to 300,000 distinct CDR3 sequences; roughly 85% are singletons. The CDR3 has 15 residues. V lost 5 bases to trimming and J lost 0 bases, with 14 bases between them. Germline V gene sequence: CDR1 SGHRS, CDR2 YFSETQ. Remarks on this clonotype: What it binds is not known.

The chain couples TRBV5-1 to TRBJ2-5; no clear D gene. What was sequenced was CD8+ T cells from PBMCs. This clonotype was sampled from a human donor with multiple sclerosis. DNA for the CDR3: TGCGCCAGCAGAGAGGCATACTTGTACCAAGAGACCCAGTACTTC. Amino acids: CASREAYLYQETQYF.